This T cell receptor beta chain stems from a study of blood T cell repertoires in COVID-19. As processed by the authors: Amplifying reference gene primers gave estimates of nucleated cell counts. Generated by immunoSEQ multiplex PCR, the TCRdb table keeps only in-frame clones and is missing some. The D gene and trimming were derived from the DNA, and the V and J assignments and clone size from that table. Counted here are over 400,000 clones, approximately 91% occurring once; the ten biggest clones make up roughly 8.5%. The CDR3 has 15 residues. CDR1 is LGHDT, CDR2 YNNKEL, per germline (reference sequence). Deletions cut 4 bases from V and 3 bases from J, with 14 bases between. What the recovered Cohort 3 donors had was two negative PCRs, clearance, or symptom resolution.

Input material: PBMCs or T cells enriched from blood (not recorded which). The rearrangement links TRBV3-1 (or the pseudogene TRBV3-2) to TRBJ2-3, with D uncertain. This clonotype was obtained from a woman aged 55-69 years who had recovered from COVID-19. The CDR3 sequence: CASSRVAAETDTQYF. In DNA, the CDR3 is TGTGCCAGCAGCCGGGTAGCCGCGGAAACAGATACGCAGTATTTT.